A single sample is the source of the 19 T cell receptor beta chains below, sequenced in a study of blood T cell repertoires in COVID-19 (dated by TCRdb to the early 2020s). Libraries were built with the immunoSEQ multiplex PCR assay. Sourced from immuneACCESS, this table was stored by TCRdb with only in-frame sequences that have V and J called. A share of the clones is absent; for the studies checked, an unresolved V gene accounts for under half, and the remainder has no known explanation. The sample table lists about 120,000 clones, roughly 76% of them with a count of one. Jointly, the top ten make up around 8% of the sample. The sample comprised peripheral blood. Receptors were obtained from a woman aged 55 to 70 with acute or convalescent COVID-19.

CDR3 residues: CASSDRDGSKAFF. The CDR3 DNA is TGTGCCAGTAGTGACAGGGATGGAAGCAAAGCTTTCTTT. The chain is built from TRBV19 and TRBJ1-1; 7 bases line up with TRBD1. The V gene end was trimmed by 5 bases and the J gene end by 9 bases; junction bases not matched to a gene: 9. Germline lookup yields CDR1 LNHDA and CDR2 SQIVND (reference sequence). CDR3 length equals 13 residues.

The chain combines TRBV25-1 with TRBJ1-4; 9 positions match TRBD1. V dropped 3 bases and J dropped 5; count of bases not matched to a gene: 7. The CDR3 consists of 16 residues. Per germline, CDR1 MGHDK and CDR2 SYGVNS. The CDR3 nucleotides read TGTGCCAGCAGTGACGGGACAGGGAATCTCAATGAAAAACTGTTTTTT. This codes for CASSDGTGNLNEKLFF. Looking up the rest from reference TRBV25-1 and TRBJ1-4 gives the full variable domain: EADIYQTPRYLVIGTGKKITLECSQTMGHDKMYWYQQDPGMELHLIHYSYGVNSTEKGDLSSESTVSRIRTEHFPLTLESARPSHTSQYLCASSDGTGNLNEKLFFGSGTQLSVL.

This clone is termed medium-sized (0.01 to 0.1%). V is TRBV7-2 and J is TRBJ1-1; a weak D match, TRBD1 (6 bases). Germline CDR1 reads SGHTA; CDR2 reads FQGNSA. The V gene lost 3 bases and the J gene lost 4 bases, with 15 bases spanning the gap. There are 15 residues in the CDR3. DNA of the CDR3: TGTGCCAGCAGCTTTTCGACAGGTGGGACCACTGAAGCTTTCTTT. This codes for CASSFSTGGTTEAFF.

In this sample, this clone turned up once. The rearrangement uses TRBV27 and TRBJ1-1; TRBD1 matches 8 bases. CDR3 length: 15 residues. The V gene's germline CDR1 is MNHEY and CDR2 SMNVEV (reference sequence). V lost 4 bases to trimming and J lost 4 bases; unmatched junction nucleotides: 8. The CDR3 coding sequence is TGTGCCAGCAGTTACCAGGGGGCGAGGGGCACTGAAGCTTTCTTT. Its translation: CASSYQGARGTEAFF.

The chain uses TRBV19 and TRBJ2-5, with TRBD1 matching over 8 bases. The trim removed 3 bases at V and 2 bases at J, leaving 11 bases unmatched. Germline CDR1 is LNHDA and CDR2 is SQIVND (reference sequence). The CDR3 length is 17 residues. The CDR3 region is CASSITSARTGQETQYF. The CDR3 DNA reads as TGTGCCAGTAGTATTACCTCAGCCCGGACAGGGCAAGAGACCCAGTACTTC.

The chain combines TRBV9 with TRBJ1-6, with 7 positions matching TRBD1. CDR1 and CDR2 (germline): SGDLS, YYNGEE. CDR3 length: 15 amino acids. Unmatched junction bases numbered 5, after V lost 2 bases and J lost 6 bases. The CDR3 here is CASSVSGGGNSPLHF. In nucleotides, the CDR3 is TGTGCCAGCAGCGTCTCAGGGGGAGGTAATTCACCCCTCCACTTT.

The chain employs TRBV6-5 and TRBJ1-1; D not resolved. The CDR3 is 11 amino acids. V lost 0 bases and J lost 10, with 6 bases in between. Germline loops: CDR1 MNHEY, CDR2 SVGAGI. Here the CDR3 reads CASSYSLGAFF. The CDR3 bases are TGTGCCAGCAGTTACTCGCTAGGAGCTTTCTTT.

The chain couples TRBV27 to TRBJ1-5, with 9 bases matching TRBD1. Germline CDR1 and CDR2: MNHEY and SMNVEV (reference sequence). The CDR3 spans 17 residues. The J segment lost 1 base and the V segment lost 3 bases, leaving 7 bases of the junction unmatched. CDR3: CASSFNTGGTSNQPQHF. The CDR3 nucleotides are TGTGCCAGCAGTTTCAATACAGGGGGCACGAGCAATCAGCCCCAGCATTTT.

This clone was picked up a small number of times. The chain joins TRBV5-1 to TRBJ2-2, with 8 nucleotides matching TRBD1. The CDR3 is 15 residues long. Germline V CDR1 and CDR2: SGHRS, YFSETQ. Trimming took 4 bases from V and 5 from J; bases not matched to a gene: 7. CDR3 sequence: CASSEGTGPTGELFF. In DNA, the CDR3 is TGCGCCAGCAGCGAAGGGACAGGCCCTACCGGGGAGCTGTTTTTT.

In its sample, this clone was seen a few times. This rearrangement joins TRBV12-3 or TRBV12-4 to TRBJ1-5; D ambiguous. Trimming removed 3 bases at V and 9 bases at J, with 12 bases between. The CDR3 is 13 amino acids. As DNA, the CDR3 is TGTGCCAGCAGTTTGTGGACTTCCCCGCCCCAGCATTTT. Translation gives CASSLWTSPPQHF.

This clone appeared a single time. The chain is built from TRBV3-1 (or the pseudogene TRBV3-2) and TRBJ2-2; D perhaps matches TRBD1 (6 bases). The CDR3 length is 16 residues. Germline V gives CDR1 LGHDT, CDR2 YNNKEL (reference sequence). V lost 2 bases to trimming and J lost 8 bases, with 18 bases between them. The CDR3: CASSQRQGSTSGELFF. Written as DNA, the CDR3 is TGTGCCAGCAGCCAACGGCAGGGGAGTACGTCGGGGGAGCTGTTTTTT.

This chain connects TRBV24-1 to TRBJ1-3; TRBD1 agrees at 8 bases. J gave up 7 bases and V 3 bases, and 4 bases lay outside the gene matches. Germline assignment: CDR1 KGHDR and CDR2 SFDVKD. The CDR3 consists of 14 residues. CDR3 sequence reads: CATSDPRTGNTIYF. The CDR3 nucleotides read TGTGCCACCAGTGATCCTCGGACAGGGAACACCATATATTTT.

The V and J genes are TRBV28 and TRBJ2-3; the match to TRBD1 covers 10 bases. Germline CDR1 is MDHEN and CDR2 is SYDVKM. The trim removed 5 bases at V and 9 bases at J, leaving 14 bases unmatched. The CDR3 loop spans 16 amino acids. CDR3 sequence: CASSKLAGQGSGTQYF. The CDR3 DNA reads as TGTGCCAGCAGTAAACTGGCGGGACAGGGGTCAGGGACGCAGTATTTT.

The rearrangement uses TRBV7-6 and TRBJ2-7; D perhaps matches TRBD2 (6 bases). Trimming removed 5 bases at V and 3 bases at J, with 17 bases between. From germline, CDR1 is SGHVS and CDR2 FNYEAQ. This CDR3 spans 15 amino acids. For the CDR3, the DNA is TGTGCCAGCAGCCCCCAGGAGGGTGGGTTCTACGAGCAGTACTTC. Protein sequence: CASSPQEGGFYEQYF.

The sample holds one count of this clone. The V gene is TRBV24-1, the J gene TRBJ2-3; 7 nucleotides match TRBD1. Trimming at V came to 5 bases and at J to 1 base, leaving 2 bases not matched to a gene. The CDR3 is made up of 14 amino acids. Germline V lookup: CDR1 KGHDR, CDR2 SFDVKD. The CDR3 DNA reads TGTGCCACCAGTGTAACAGGGGGCACAGATACGCAGTATTTT. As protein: CATSVTGGTDTQYF.

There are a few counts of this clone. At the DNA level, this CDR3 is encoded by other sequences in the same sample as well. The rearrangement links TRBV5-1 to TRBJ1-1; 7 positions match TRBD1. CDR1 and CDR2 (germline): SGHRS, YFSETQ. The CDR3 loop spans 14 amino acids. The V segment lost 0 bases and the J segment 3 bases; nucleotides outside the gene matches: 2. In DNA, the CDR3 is TGCGCCAGCAGCTTGGCAGGGGGTTACACTGAAGCTTTCTTT. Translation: CASSLAGGYTEAFF.

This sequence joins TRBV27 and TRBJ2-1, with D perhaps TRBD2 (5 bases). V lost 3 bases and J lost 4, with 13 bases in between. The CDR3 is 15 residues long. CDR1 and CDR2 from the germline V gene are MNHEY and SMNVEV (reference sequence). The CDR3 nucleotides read TGTGCCAGCAGTTTGGGGAGTCCCGGATACAATGAGCAGTTCTTC. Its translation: CASSLGSPGYNEQFF.

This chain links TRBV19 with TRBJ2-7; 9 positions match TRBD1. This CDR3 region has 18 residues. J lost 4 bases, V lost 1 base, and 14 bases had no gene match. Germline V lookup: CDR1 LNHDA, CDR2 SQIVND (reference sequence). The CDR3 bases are TGTGCCAGTAGTATAGTCGGTTCTGGACAGGGGAGGTCGTACGAGCAGTACTTC. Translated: CASSIVGSGQGRSYEQYF.

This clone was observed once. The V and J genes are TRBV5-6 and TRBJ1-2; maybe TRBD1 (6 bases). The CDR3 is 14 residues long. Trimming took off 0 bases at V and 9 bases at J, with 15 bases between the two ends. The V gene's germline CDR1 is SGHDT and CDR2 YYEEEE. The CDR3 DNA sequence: TGTGCCAGCAGCTTGGTCGGGGGGCGCGGAAGCTACACCTTC. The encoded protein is CASSLVGGRGSYTF. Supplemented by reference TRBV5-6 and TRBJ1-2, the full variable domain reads DAGVTQSPTHLIKTRGQQVTLRCSPKSGHDTVSWYQQALGQGPQFIFQYYEEEERQRGNFPDRFSGHQFPNYSSELNVNALLLGDSALYLCASSLVGGRGSYTFGSGTRLTVV.